This T cell receptor (beta chain) stems from a study of tumor-infiltrating lymphocytes in primary liver carcinoma. The V end lost 5 bases, the J end lost 1 base, and 11 bases lay between the germline ends. The length of the CDR3 is 14 residues. Germline V gene data show CDR1 as PRHDT and CDR2 as FYEKMQ (reference sequence). The roughly 17-31 mg bulk tissue piece was not sorted before simultaneous RNA and DNA extraction. Tumor samples each held over 80% viable tumor cells. This clonotype was seen many times. The target antigen is unknown. Researchers generated TCR beta cDNA from approximately 500 ng of total RNA, relying on a constant-region primer. Amplification in three nested multiplex PCR rounds with slightly modified ARM-PCR gave rise to TCR beta libraries. It was with TRBV1-TRBV30 forward primers and a C-beta reverse primer that the first two PCR rounds were run, at roughly 10 cycles each. TCRdb processed the multiplex PCR reads anew with MiXCR; each CDR3 protein has one entry. Of approximately 76,000 distinct CDR3 sequences in the sample, about two thirds were seen once.

Study-wide findings and caveats: In tumor-adjacent and tumor-blood pairs, overlap was lower than in tumor region pairs.

This receptor was taken from a woman aged 55 to 70 with primary liver carcinoma and hepatitis B virus infection. The V call is TRBV13, the J call TRBJ1-2, with D unresolved. The source material was liver tumor tissue from sampling region 4. Subset reported: tumor region T4, right-lateral pole. CDR3: CASSPREINYGYTF. In DNA, the CDR3 is TGTGCCAGCAGCCCCCGCGAGATTAACTATGGCTACACCTTC.